This entry describes one T cell receptor beta chain. The antigen is unknown. Sequencing used immunoSEQ multiplex PCR; TCRdb keeps in-frame clones, though not all of them. The profile shows around 11,000 clones, roughly 90% of them singletons. The record originates from a study of T cell clonotyping in hematopoietic cell transplantation. Study-level background: Recipients' pretransplant samples followed cytoreduction. Whole-study findings and limits: Recipient TCR diversity dropped after transplant; expanded clonotypes rose from day 30 to 180. Few recipient clonotypes overlapped donors; over 95% were de novo at given depth. Broader posttransplant TCR repertoire diversity was predicted by graft donor and pretransplant recipient Inverse Simpson Index values.

CDR1 SGHDN and CDR2 FVKESK come from the germline V gene. V was cut by 10 bases and J by 0 bases, with 11 bases left in between. The CDR3 runs to 13 residues. The time point here: recipient sample about 28 days before transplant, after cytoreduction. This TCR was recovered from a woman between 35 and 50 years old with acute myeloid leukemia. Some clones in this sample may be carry-over from other donors' samples. The chain couples TRBV14 to TRBJ2-3, with D possibly TRBD2 on 5 matching bases. Here the sequenced sample was peripheral blood mononuclear cells, taken before stem cell transplant. The CDR3 sequence is CATSGTSTDTQYF. CDR3 DNA sequence: TGTGCCACAAGCGGAACTAGCACAGATACGCAGTATTTT. Variable domain in full (rest from reference TRBV14 and TRBJ2-3): EAGVTQFPSHSVIEKGQTVTLRCDPISGHDNLYWYRRVMGKEIKFLLHFVKESKQDESGMPNNRFLAERTGGTYSTLKVQPAELEDSGVYFCATSGTSTDTQYFGPGTRLTVL.